Each of the 16 T cell receptor beta chains below was sequenced from the same sample in a study of cytomegalovirus exposure and HLA in healthy donors. In the PCR, 60 Vbeta and 13 Jbeta primers were used. The method was immunoSEQ multiplex PCR; TCRdb's version includes in-frame clones alone and lacks a portion of them. The sample contains tens of thousands of clones, approximately 64% of which appear only once. The sample comprised PBMCs. These receptors came from a woman between 50 and 59 years old in good health and CMV-seropositive.

This clone came up a few times. This sequence joins TRBV7-7 and TRBJ1-1, with 9 bases identical to TRBD1. The germline gives CDR1 SSHAT, CDR2 FNYEAQ (reference sequence). This CDR3 region has 13 residues. V lost 5 bases and J lost 4; bases outside the gene matches: 2. The CDR3 nucleotides read TGTGCCAGCAGCCCGGGACAGGGCACTGAAGCTTTCTTT. It specifies CASSPGQGTEAFF.

The chain uses TRBV11-2 and TRBJ2-1; 13 bases line up with TRBD2. Germline lookup yields CDR1 SGHAT and CDR2 FQNNGV. The CDR3 has 15 amino acids. V gave up 1 base and J gave up 9 bases; unmatched junction bases: 3. CDR3 residues: CASSLGLAGGFEQFF. As DNA, the CDR3 is TGTGCCAGCAGCTTAGGACTAGCGGGGGGTTTTGAGCAGTTCTTC.

V is TRBV28 and J is TRBJ2-7, with TRBD2 matching over 7 bases. CDR3 size: 14 residues. Germline V gene data show CDR1 as MDHEN and CDR2 as SYDVKM. J gave up 2 bases and V 5 bases, and 6 bases lay outside the gene matches. CDR3: CASSGGGWAYEQYF. The CDR3 nucleotides read TGTGCCAGCAGTGGGGGAGGGTGGGCCTACGAGCAGTACTTC. The complete variable domain, with remaining parts taken from reference TRBV28 and TRBJ2-7, reads DVKVTQSSRYLVKRTGEKVFLECVQDMDHENMFWYRQDPGLGLRLIYFSYDVKMKEKGDIPEGYSVSREKKERFSLILESASTNQTSMYLCASSGGGWAYEQYFGPGTRLTVT.

Sample share makes this clone medium-sized (0.01 to 0.1%). In the same sample, other DNA sequences code for this CDR3. The rearrangement joins TRBV13 to TRBJ1-1, with TRBD1 matching over 7 bases. The germline CDR1 and CDR2 sequences are PRHDT and FYEKMQ (reference sequence). The junction had 2 bases not matched to a gene; V was cut back by 0 bases and J by 4 bases. The CDR3 has 14 amino acids. CDR3 region: CASSLGTGSTEAFF. The DNA of the CDR3 is TGTGCCAGCAGCTTAGGGACAGGGTCCACTGAAGCTTTCTTT.

The V gene is TRBV30, the J gene TRBJ1-3; D unresolved. V was trimmed by 0 bases and J by 0 bases, leaving 9 bases between them. CDR3 length: 15 residues. CDR1 and CDR2 (germline): GTSNPN, SVGIG (reference sequence). The CDR3 is CAWSVGASSGNTIYF. As DNA, the CDR3 is TGTGCCTGGAGTGTCGGAGCGAGCTCTGGAAACACCATATATTTT.

This clone has a handful of counts. CDR3 protein: CASSPGGNEQFF. The CDR3 DNA reads TGTGCCAGCTCACCCGGTGGCAATGAGCAGTTCTTC. The chain recombines TRBV18 with TRBJ2-1; D gene uncertain. This CDR3 spans 12 amino acids. In germline, CDR1 is KGHSH, CDR2 LQKENI. The V gene lost 3 bases and the J gene lost 6 bases, with 6 bases spanning the gap.

With regard to this clone: Other DNA sequences in the sample encode the same CDR3. The chain carries TRBV5-7 and TRBJ1-5; 11 bases match TRBD1. TRBV5-7 is an ORF; its function is uncertain. V lost 2 bases, J lost 3 bases, and 4 bases stayed unmatched. CDR3 length: 16 amino acids. The CDR3 DNA is TGTGCCAGCAGCTTCGGGACAGGGGGTTACAATCAGCCCCAGCATTTT. The encoded protein is CASSFGTGGYNQPQHF.

There are a few counts of this clone. V usage is TRBV21-1 and J usage is TRBJ2-1; the listed D gene, TRBD1, was not tested against the DNA. TRBV21-1 is termed a pseudogene. There are 12 residues in the CDR3. The CDR3 region has the DNA TGTGCCAGAGGTGAGGGGGCGAATGAGCAGTTCTTC. Translated: CARGEGANEQFF.

The V and J genes are TRBV2 and TRBJ1-4, with a tentative D call TRBD1 (6 bases). Looked up from germline, CDR1 is SNHLY and CDR2 is FYNNEI. V lost 4 bases and J 6 bases, leaving 27 bases between the germline ends. CDR3 length equals 19 residues. CDR3 loop: CASSVIRTGWGQMDEKLFF. In nucleotides, the CDR3 is TGTGCCAGCAGTGTGATACGAACAGGGTGGGGTCAAATGGATGAAAAACTGTTTTTT.

V is TRBV19 and J is TRBJ1-6, with no clear D. Looked up from germline, CDR1 is LNHDA and CDR2 is SQIVND (reference sequence). This CDR3 has 12 amino acids. V lost 6 bases to trimming and J lost 8 bases, with 8 bases between them. The CDR3 DNA is TGTGCCAGTAGCCCCTCTGATTCACCCCTCCACTTT. Its protein product is CASSPSDSPLHF.

V is TRBV28 and J is TRBJ1-1; perhaps TRBD1 as D (5 bases). The ends were cut back, 5 bases at V and 4 bases at J, with 17 bases in the middle. Germline-derived CDR1 and CDR2 are MDHEN and SYDVKM. This CDR3 has 15 residues. CDR3 bases: TGTGCCAGCAGTCCATCCTCAGGGATGAGCACTGAAGCTTTCTTT. Translating it yields CASSPSSGMSTEAFF. The variable domain in full, with the rest retrieved from reference TRBV28 and TRBJ1-1, is DVKVTQSSRYLVKRTGEKVFLECVQDMDHENMFWYRQDPGLGLRLIYFSYDVKMKEKGDIPEGYSVSREKKERFSLILESASTNQTSMYLCASSPSSGMSTEAFFGQGTRLTVV.

The rearrangement uses TRBV7-9 and TRBJ2-1; no clear D gene. CDR3 size: 12 residues. CDR1 is SEHNR, CDR2 FQNEAQ, per germline (reference sequence). V was cut by 5 bases and J by 8 bases, with 10 bases left in between. CDR3 DNA: TGTGCCAGCAGCCCCCGGAGTGATGAGCAGTTCTTC. Translated: CASSPRSDEQFF.

This clone has just a few counts. The chain employs TRBV20-1 and TRBJ1-2; TRBD1 is a possible D gene (6 bases). This CDR3 spans 11 amino acids. Germline CDR1 DFQATT, CDR2 SNEGSKA (reference sequence). Trimming cost V 5 bases and J 7 bases, with 11 bases left between them. CDR3 protein: CSAGGGSGYTF. CDR3 bases: TGCAGTGCTGGCGGGGGCAGTGGCTACACCTTC.

The V and J genes are TRBV19 and TRBJ1-2; 10 nucleotides agree with TRBD1. Losses at the gene ends were 3 bases for V and 2 bases for J; bases not matched to a gene: 3. This CDR3 has 15 amino acids. Germline-derived CDR1 and CDR2 are LNHDA and SQIVND (reference sequence). CDR3 sequence: CASSIRDRGNYGYTF. CDR3 coding DNA: TGTGCCAGTAGTATCCGGGACAGGGGAAACTATGGCTACACCTTC. Based on the CDR3 plus reference TRBV19 and TRBJ1-2, the full variable domain is DGGITQSPKYLFRKEGQNVTLSCEQNLNHDAMYWYRQDPGQGLRLIYYSQIVNDFQKGDIAEGYSVSREKKESFPLTVTSAQKNPTAFYLCASSIRDRGNYGYTFGSGTRLTVV.

The chain joins TRBV6-6 to TRBJ1-1; D uncertain. Between the trimmed V and J ends, which lost 4 bases and 1 base, there was a span of 13 bases. Germline V gives CDR1 MNHNY, CDR2 SVGAGI (reference sequence). This CDR3 is built from 15 residues. CDR3 bases: TGTGCCAGCAGTTGGCCCTTTTCGGGGAACACTGAAGCTTTCTTT. Protein sequence: CASSWPFSGNTEAFF.

The chain joins TRBV30 to TRBJ2-5; 15 nucleotides match TRBD2. The CDR3 extends over 19 amino acids. Germline trimming cut 4 bases from V and 1 base from J; bases unmatched to any gene: 13. In germline, CDR1 is GTSNPN, CDR2 SVGIG (reference sequence). CDR3 region: CAWTPSRTSGGGLQETQYF. CDR3 DNA: TGTGCCTGGACCCCTAGTAGGACTAGCGGGGGGGGGCTCCAAGAGACCCAGTACTTC. The whole variable domain, filled in from reference TRBV30 and TRBJ2-5, reads SQTIHQWPATLVQPVGSPLSLECTVEGTSNPNLYWYRQAAGRGLQLLFYSVGIGQISSEVPQNLSASRPQDRQFILSSKKLLLSDSGFYLCAWTPSRTSGGGLQETQYFGPGTRLLVL.